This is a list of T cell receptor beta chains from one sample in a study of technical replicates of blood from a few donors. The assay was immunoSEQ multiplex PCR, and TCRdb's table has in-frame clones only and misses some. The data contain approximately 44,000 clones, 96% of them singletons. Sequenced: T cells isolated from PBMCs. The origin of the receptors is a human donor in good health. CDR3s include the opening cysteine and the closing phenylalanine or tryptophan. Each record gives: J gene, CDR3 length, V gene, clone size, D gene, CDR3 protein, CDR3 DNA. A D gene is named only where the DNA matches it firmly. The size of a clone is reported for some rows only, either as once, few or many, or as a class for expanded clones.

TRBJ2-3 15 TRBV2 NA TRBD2 CASSESANSGSTQYF TGTGCCAGCAGTGAAAGCGCGAATAGCGGGAGCACGCAGTATTTT
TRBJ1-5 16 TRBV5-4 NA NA CASSLVLGKSNQPQHF TGTGCCAGCAGCTTGGTTCTAGGAAAGAGCAATCAGCCCCAGCATTTT
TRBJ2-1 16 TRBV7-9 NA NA CASSRLLAGRRDEQFF TGTGCCAGCAGCCGGCTCCTGGCGGGTCGGAGAGATGAGCAGTTCTTC
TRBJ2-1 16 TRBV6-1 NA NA CASSEELLPQMDEQFF TGTGCCAGCAGTGAAGAACTATTACCCCAGATGGATGAGCAGTTCTTC
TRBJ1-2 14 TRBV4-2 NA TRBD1 CASSPRTGGYGYTF TGTGCCAGCAGTCCCCGGACAGGGGGCTATGGCTACACCTTC
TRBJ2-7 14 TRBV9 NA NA CASSEVRRGYEQYF TGTGCCAGCAGTGAGGTTCGTAGGGGCTACGAGCAGTACTTC
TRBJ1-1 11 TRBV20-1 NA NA CSGARGTEAFF TGCAGTGGGGCTCGGGGCACTGAAGCTTTCTTT
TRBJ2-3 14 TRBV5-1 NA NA CASSLGTGIDTQYF TGCGCCAGCAGCTTGGGTACAGGCATAGATACGCAGTATTTT
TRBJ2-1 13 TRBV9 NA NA CASSLDSSDEQFF TGTGCCAGCAGCCTGGACTCCTCCGATGAGCAGTTCTTC
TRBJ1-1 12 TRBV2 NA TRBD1 CASQGVYTEAFF TGTGCCAGCCAGGGGGTGTACACTGAAGCTTTCTTT
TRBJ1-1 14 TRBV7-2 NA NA CASSLGAASFQAFF TGTGCCAGCAGCCTCGGAGCGGCATCTTTTCAGGCTTTCTTT
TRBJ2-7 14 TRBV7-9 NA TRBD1 CASSSRDRTDEQYF TGTGCCAGCAGCTCGAGGGACAGAACTGACGAGCAGTACTTC
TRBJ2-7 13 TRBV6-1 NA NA CASSGSLLYEQYF TGTGCCAGCAGTGGTAGCCTACTCTACGAGCAGTACTTC
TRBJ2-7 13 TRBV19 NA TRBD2 CASRRAGVDEQYF TGTGCCAGTAGGCGAGCGGGGGTCGACGAGCAGTACTTC
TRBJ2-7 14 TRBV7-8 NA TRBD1 CASSSTGGSYEQYF TGTGCCAGCAGCTCGACAGGGGGCAGCTACGAGCAGTACTTC
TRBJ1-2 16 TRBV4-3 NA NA CASSQDTGNYYYGYTF TGCGCCAGCAGCCAAGATACCGGGAATTATTACTATGGCTACACCTTC
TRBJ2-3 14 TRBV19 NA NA CASNKNRGTDTQYF TGTGCCAGTAATAAAAACAGGGGCACAGATACGCAGTATTTT
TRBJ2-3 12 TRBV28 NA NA CASSWGADTQYF TGTGCCAGCAGTTGGGGGGCAGATACGCAGTATTTT
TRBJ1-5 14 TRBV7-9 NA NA CASSLVGANQPQHF TGTGCCAGCAGCTTAGTAGGGGCCAATCAGCCCCAGCATTTT
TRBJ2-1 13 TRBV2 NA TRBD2 CASSTSGGREQFF TGTGCCAGTTCGACTAGCGGGGGCCGTGAGCAGTTCTTC
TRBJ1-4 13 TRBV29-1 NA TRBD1 CSARQGIDEKLFF TGCAGCGCAAGACAGGGAATAGATGAAAAACTGTTTTTT
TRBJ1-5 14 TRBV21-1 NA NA CASSKDIRDQPQHF TGTGCCAGCAGCAAAGATATCAGGGATCAGCCCCAGCATTTT
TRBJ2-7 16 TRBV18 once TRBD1 CASSPTWDSYSYEQYF TGTGCCAGCTCACCCACCTGGGACAGTTACTCCTACGAGCAGTACTTC
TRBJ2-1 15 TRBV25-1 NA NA CASSDARLLYNEQFF TGTGCCAGCAGTGATGCGCGTTTGCTTTACAATGAGCAGTTCTTC